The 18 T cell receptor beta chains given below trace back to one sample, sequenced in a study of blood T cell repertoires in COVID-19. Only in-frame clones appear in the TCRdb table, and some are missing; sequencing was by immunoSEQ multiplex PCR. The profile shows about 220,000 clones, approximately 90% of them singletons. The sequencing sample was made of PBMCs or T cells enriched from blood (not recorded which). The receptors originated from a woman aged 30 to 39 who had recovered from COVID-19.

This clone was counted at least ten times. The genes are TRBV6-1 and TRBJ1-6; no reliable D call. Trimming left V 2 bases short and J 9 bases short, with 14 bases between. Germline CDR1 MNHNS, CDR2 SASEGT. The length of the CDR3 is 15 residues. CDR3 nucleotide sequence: TGTGCCAGCAGTGAAAAAGAAGATGGAGGTTCACCCCTCCACTTT. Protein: CASSEKEDGGSPLHF.

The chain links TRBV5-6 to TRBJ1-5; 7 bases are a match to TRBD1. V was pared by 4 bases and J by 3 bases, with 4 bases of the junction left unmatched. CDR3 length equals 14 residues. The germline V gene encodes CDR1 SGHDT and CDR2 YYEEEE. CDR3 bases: TGTGCCAGCAGCGAGACAGGGTACAATCAGCCCCAGCATTTT. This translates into CASSETGYNQPQHF.

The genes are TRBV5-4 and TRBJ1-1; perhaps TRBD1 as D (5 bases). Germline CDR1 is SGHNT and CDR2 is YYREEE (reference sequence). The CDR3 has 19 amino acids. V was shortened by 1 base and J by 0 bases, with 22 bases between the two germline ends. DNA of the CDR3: TGTGCCAGCAGCTTGTACCCTCCCCTAGGCGGGGCCTTGAACACTGAAGCTTTCTTT. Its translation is CASSLYPPLGGALNTEAFF.

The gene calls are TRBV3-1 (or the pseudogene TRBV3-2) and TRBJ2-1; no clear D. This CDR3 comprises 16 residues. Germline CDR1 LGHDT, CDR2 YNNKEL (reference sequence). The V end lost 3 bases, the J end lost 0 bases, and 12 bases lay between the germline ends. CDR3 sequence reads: CASSHHQDGSYNEQFF. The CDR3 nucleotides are TGTGCCAGCAGCCATCATCAGGATGGCTCCTACAATGAGCAGTTCTTC.

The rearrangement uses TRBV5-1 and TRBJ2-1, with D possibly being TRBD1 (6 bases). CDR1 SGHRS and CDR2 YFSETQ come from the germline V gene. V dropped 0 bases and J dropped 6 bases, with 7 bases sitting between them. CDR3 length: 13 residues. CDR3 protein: CASSLGDTNEQFF. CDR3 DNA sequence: TGCGCCAGCAGCTTGGGGGACACCAATGAGCAGTTCTTC.

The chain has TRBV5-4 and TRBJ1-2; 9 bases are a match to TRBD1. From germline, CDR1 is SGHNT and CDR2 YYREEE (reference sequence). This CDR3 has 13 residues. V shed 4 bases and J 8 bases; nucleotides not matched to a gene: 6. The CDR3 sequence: CASSRTGALGYTF. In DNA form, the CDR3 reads TGTGCCAGCAGCCGGACAGGGGCGCTGGGCTACACCTTC.

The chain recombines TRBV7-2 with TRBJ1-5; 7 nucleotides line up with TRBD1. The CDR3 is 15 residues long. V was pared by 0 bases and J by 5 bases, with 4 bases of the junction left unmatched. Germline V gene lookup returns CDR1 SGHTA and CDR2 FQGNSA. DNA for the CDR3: TGTGCCAGCAGCTTAGCATCAGGGGGAGATCAGCCCCAGCATTTT. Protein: CASSLASGGDQPQHF.

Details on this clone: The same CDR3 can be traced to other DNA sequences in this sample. CDR3 residues: CASSLVGTYTDTQYF. The CDR3 DNA is TGCGCCAGCAGCTTGGTCGGGACTTACACAGATACGCAGTATTTT. The V and J genes are TRBV5-1 and TRBJ2-3; D might be TRBD2 (6 bases). The germline V and J ends were trimmed by 0 bases and 2 bases, with 10 bases remaining between them. The CDR3 is made up of 15 amino acids. Per germline, CDR1 SGHRS and CDR2 YFSETQ.

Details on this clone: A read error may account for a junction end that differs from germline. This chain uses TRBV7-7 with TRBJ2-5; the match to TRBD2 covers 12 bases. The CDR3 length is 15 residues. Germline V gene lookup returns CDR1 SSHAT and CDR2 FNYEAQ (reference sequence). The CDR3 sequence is CASSLLAGGLETQYF. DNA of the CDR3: TGTGCTAGCAGCTTACTAGCGGGGGGTCTAGAGACCCAGTACTTC.

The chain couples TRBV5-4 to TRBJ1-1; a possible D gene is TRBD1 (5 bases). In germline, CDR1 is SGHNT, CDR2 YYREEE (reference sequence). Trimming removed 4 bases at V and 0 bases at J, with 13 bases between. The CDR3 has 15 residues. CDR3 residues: CASSNYQGMNTEAFF. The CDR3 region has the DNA TGTGCCAGCAGCAATTATCAGGGAATGAACACTGAAGCTTTCTTT.

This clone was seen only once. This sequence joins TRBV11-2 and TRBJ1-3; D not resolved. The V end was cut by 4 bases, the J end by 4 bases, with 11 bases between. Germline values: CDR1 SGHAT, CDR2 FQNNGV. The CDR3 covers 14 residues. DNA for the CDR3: TGTGCCAGCAGCTCCCTCCGGAGCGGAAACACCATATATTTT. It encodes CASSSLRSGNTIYF.

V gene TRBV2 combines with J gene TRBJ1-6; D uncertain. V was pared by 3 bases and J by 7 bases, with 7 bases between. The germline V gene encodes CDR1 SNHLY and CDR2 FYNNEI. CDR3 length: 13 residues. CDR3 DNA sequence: TGTGCCAGCAGTGATGTCGAGAATTCACCCCTCCACTTT. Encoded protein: CASSDVENSPLHF.

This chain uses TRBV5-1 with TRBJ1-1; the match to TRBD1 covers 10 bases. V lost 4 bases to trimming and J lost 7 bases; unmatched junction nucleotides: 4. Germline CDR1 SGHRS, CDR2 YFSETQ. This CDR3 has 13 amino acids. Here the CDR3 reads CASSLWTGGEAFF. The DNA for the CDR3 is TGCGCCAGCAGCCTTTGGACAGGGGGTGAAGCTTTCTTT.

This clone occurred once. For the CDR3, the DNA is TGTGCCAGCAGCAAAAGGACAGGGGGCCCTGAGACCCAGTACTTC. Translating it yields CASSKRTGGPETQYF. V gene TRBV7-2 combines with J gene TRBJ2-5; 11 bases align to TRBD1. The CDR3 covers 15 residues. With 5 bases clipped from V and 5 bases from J, the junction kept 7 bases outside the gene matches. Germline assignment: CDR1 SGHTA and CDR2 FQGNSA.

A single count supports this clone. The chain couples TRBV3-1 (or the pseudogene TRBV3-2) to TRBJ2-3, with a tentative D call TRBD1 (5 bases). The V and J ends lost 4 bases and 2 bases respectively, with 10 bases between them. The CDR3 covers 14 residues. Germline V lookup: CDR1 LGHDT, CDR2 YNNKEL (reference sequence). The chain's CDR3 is CASSPDTYTDTQYF. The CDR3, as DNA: TGTGCCAGCAGCCCGGACACCTACACAGATACGCAGTATTTT.

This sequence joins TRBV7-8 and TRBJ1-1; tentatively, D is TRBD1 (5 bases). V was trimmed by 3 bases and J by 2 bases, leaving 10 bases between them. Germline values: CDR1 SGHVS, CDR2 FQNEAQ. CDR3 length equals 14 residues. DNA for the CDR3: TGTGCCAGCAGCTTCGGGACTTATAACACTGAAGCTTTCTTT. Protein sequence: CASSFGTYNTEAFF.

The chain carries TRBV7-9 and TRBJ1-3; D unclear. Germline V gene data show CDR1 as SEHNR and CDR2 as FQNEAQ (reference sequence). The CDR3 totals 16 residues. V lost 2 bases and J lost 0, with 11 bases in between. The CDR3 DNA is TGTGCCAGCAGCTTACTTTCTACAGTCTCTGGAAACACCATATATTTT. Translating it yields CASSLLSTVSGNTIYF.

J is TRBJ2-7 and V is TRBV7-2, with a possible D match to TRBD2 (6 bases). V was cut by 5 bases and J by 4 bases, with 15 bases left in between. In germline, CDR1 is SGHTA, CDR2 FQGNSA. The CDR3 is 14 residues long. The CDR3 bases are TGTGCCAGCAGCAATGGTGGCGGGGTTTACGAGCAGTACTTC. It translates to CASSNGGGVYEQYF. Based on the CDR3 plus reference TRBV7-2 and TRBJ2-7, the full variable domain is GAGVSQSPSNKVTEKGKDVELRCDPISGHTALYWYRQSLGQGLEFLIYFQGNSAPDKSGLPSDRFSAERTGGSVSTLTIQRTQQEDSAVYLCASSNGGGVYEQYFGPGTRLTVT.